Following are 21 T cell receptor beta chains from one sample sequenced in a study of cytomegalovirus exposure and HLA in healthy donors. This table comes from immunoSEQ multiplex PCR, and its TCRdb copy is limited to in-frame clones, with some not included. The table includes about 130,000 clones, 95% to 97% detected once. The source material was PBMCs. All receptors come from a man aged 18 to 30 in good health and CMV-seronegative.

The chain employs TRBV9 and TRBJ2-5, with 7 positions matching TRBD1. The V segment lost 3 bases and the J segment 4 bases; nucleotides outside the gene matches: 6. The CDR3 covers 14 residues. Germline V CDR1 and CDR2: SGDLS, YYNGEE. CDR3 nucleotide sequence: TGTGCCAGCAGCGCAACAGGGGTCAGAGAGACCCAGTACTTC. Its protein product is CASSATGVRETQYF.

This clone showed up just a few times. This chain uses TRBV2 with TRBJ2-2; unclear D gene. This CDR3 has 11 residues. CDR1 and CDR2 (germline): SNHLY, FYNNEI. V was clipped by 6 bases and J by 9 bases, with 8 bases between them. In DNA, the CDR3 is TGTGCCAGCAGCCCCGGGTGGGAGCTGTTTTTT. Encoded protein: CASSPGWELFF. The variable domain in full, with the rest retrieved from reference TRBV2 and TRBJ2-2, is EPEVTQTPSHQVTQMGQEVILRCVPISNHLYFYWYRQILGQKVEFLVSFYNNEISEKSEIFDDQFSVERPDGSNFTLKIRSTKLEDSAMYFCASSPGWELFFGEGSRLTVL.

This chain uses TRBV19 with TRBJ1-2; 7 bases map to TRBD1. The CDR3 has 14 amino acids. Per the germline V gene, CDR1 is LNHDA and CDR2 is SQIVND (reference sequence). The J segment lost 0 bases and the V segment lost 9 bases, leaving 7 bases of the junction unmatched. The CDR3 spells CASAKGTANYGYTF. For the CDR3, the DNA is TGTGCCAGCGCTAAAGGGACAGCTAACTATGGCTACACCTTC.

The chain has TRBV18 and TRBJ2-3, with D unresolved. In germline, CDR1 is KGHSH, CDR2 LQKENI. This CDR3 is built from 11 residues. Trimming removed 11 bases from V and 0 bases from J, with 6 bases in between. The CDR3 DNA is TGTGCCTCCACTAGCACAGATACGCAGTATTTT. It is translated as CASTSTDTQYF.

The genes are TRBV19 and TRBJ2-7; TRBD2 matches 11 bases. V was clipped by 3 bases and J by 4 bases; unmatched bases: 5. The CDR3 length is 15 residues. Germline V lookup: CDR1 LNHDA, CDR2 SQIVND (reference sequence). Here the CDR3 reads CASSIVTSGAYEQYF. The CDR3 DNA sequence: TGTGCCAGTAGTATCGTGACTAGCGGGGCGTACGAGCAGTACTTC.

V and J are TRBV2 and TRBJ2-7; TRBD2 matches 7 bases. V shed 1 base and J 4 bases; nucleotides not matched to a gene: 7. Germline CDR1 SNHLY, CDR2 FYNNEI. This CDR3 contains 15 residues. The CDR3 nucleotides are TGTGCCAGCAGTGAAGTGGTGACTAGCAGGTACGAGCAGTACTTC. The encoded protein is CASSEVVTSRYEQYF.

V and J are TRBV9 and TRBJ1-2; 7 positions match TRBD1. With 0 bases clipped from V and 7 bases from J, the junction kept 12 bases outside the gene matches. The CDR3 runs to 16 residues. Germline CDR1 and CDR2: SGDLS and YYNGEE. CDR3 nucleotide sequence: TGTGCCAGCAGCGTAGACATGTTAGGAGGGGGCGGTGGCTACACCTTC. Residues: CASSVDMLGGGGGYTF.

This chain links TRBV7-2 with TRBJ2-7, with 7 bases aligning to TRBD2. The germline V gene encodes CDR1 SGHTA and CDR2 FQGNSA. CDR3 length: 14 amino acids. The ends lost 5 bases at V and 3 bases at J; junction bases unmatched: 7. CDR3 sequence (DNA): TGTGCCAGCAGCCTTACCAGCGGGATCTACGAGCAGTACTTC. Translation gives CASSLTSGIYEQYF.

The V call is TRBV6-1, the J call TRBJ2-7, with D uncertain. Germline V gene lookup returns CDR1 MNHNS and CDR2 SASEGT. V lost 4 bases and J lost 1, with 11 bases in between. The length of the CDR3 is 14 residues. The CDR3: CASSVESPSYEQYF. The CDR3, as DNA: TGTGCCAGCAGTGTAGAATCTCCTTCCTACGAGCAGTACTTC.

The chain is built from TRBV19 and TRBJ2-1; 9 bases fit TRBD1. J lost 2 bases, V lost 8 bases, and 4 bases had no gene match. CDR1 LNHDA and CDR2 SQIVND come from the germline V gene (reference sequence). This CDR3 has 14 residues. The CDR3 protein is CASGWTGAYNEQFF. The CDR3 nucleotides read TGTGCCAGTGGGTGGACAGGGGCCTACAATGAGCAGTTCTTC.

V usage is TRBV11-1 and J usage is TRBJ2-5, with 7 positions matching TRBD2. The germline gives CDR1 SGHAT, CDR2 FQDESV (reference sequence). Trimming took 1 base from V and 0 from J; bases not matched to a gene: 5. This CDR3 comprises 16 residues. The CDR3, as DNA: TGTGCCAGCAGCTTAGGTAGCGGGCCGTACCAAGAGACCCAGTACTTC. This sequence encodes CASSLGSGPYQETQYF.

The chain combines TRBV11-2 with TRBJ2-1; D is perhaps TRBD2 (5 bases). The CDR3 runs to 15 residues. The germline CDR1 and CDR2 sequences are SGHAT and FQNNGV. Trimming cost V 0 bases and J 2 bases, with 8 bases left between them. The CDR3 spells CASSLEGAAYNEQFF. The CDR3 DNA reads TGTGCCAGCAGCTTAGAGGGAGCGGCCTACAATGAGCAGTTCTTC.

This rearrangement joins TRBV6-5 to TRBJ1-4; D is possibly TRBD1 (5 bases). Germline CDR1 reads MNHEY; CDR2 reads SVGAGI. This CDR3 comprises 14 residues. The ends were cut back, 9 bases at V and 4 bases at J, with 15 bases in the middle. In DNA, the CDR3 is TGTGCCAGTAAGCGGGACGCCCATAATGAAAAACTGTTTTTT. Translated: CASKRDAHNEKLFF.

The chain employs TRBV18 and TRBJ1-2; D is uncertain. From germline, CDR1 is KGHSH and CDR2 LQKENI. The CDR3 extends over 14 amino acids. Trimming removed 6 bases at V and 4 bases at J, with 15 bases between. The CDR3 nucleotides read TGTGCCAGCTCCCCCTCGGGAGGATCCTATGGCTACACCTTC. It yields the protein CASSPSGGSYGYTF.

Of note for this clone: Germline is not matched at one junction end, which may reflect a read error. J is TRBJ1-5 and V is TRBV7-7; a possible D gene is TRBD1 (5 bases). Looked up from germline, CDR1 is SSHAT and CDR2 is FNYEAQ (reference sequence). CDR3 size: 13 residues. CDR3 DNA sequence: TGTGCTAGCAGCTTAGGGACGGGGCAGCCCCAGCATTTT. This sequence encodes CASSLGTGQPQHF. Using reference TRBV7-7 and TRBJ1-5 for the parts outside the CDR3, the full variable domain is GAGVSQSPRYKVTKRGQDVTLRCDPISSHATLYWYQQALGQGPEFLTYFNYEAQPDKSGLPSDRFSAERPEGSISTLTIQRTEQRDSAMYRCASSLGTGQPQHFGDGTRLSIL.

In nucleotides, the CDR3 is TGTGCCAGCAGCTACAGGGGGCCGGCCGAAGAGACCCAGTACTTC. Translating it yields CASSYRGPAEETQYF. V is TRBV7-9 and J is TRBJ2-5; 9 nucleotides match TRBD1. V lost 4 bases, J lost 3 bases, and 6 bases stayed unmatched. The CDR3 sequence is 15 residues long. CDR1 is SEHNR and CDR2 is FQNEAQ in the germline V gene (reference sequence). Full variable domain (rest looked up from reference TRBV7-9 and TRBJ2-5): DTGVSQNPRHKITKRGQNVTFRCDPISEHNRLYWYRQTLGQGPEFLTYFQNEAQLEKSRLLSDRFSAERPKGSFSTLEIQRTEQGDSAMYLCASSYRGPAEETQYFGPGTRLLVL.

This sequence joins TRBV7-2 and TRBJ2-1; 10 nucleotides agree with TRBD2. The CDR3 has 15 residues. V dropped 7 bases and J dropped 3; count of bases not matched to a gene: 6. The germline CDR1 and CDR2 sequences are SGHTA and FQGNSA. The CDR3 nucleotides are TGTGCCAGCACCCCTACTAGCGGGATCTACAATGAGCAGTTCTTC. Translating it yields CASTPTSGIYNEQFF.

The chain has TRBV15 and TRBJ2-1; possible D gene TRBD1, 8 bases. Germline lookup yields CDR1 LNHNV and CDR2 YYDKDF (reference sequence). Between the trimmed V and J ends, which lost 9 bases and 8 bases, there was a span of 23 bases. This CDR3 has 15 residues. Here the CDR3 reads CATSKQGGGPDEQFF. CDR3 DNA sequence: TGTGCCACAAGTAAACAGGGGGGGGGCCCCGATGAGCAGTTCTTC.

This chain links TRBV6-5 with TRBJ2-6, with 10 nucleotides matching TRBD1. CDR3 length: 16 amino acids. In germline, CDR1 is MNHEY, CDR2 SVGAGI. The trim removed 0 bases at V and 8 bases at J, leaving 4 bases unmatched. The CDR3, as DNA: TGTGCCAGCAGTTACTCTGACAGGGGGCAGTCCAACGTCCTGACTTTC. Encoded protein: CASSYSDRGQSNVLTF.

This clone occurred once. The chain has TRBV13 and TRBJ2-3; no clear D. The CDR3 has 14 residues. V lost 6 bases and J 1 base, leaving 11 bases between the germline ends. CDR1 and CDR2 (germline): PRHDT, FYEKMQ (reference sequence). CDR3 protein: CASSHEAGTDTQYF. CDR3 nucleotides: TGTGCCAGCAGTCACGAGGCTGGCACAGATACGCAGTATTTT. The complete variable domain, with remaining parts taken from reference TRBV13 and TRBJ2-3, reads AAGVIQSPRHLIKEKRETATLKCYPIPRHDTVYWYQQGPGQDPQFLISFYEKMQSDKGSIPDRFSAQQFSDYHSELNMSSLELGDSALYFCASSHEAGTDTQYFGPGTRLTVL.

The genes are TRBV7-9 and TRBJ1-1, with unresolved D. Germline CDR1 SEHNR, CDR2 FQNEAQ (reference sequence). The CDR3 length is 15 residues. V dropped 7 bases and J dropped 2 bases, with 17 bases sitting between them. CDR3 sequence (DNA): TGTGCCAGCACCCCCGGAGCGGAGATTAACACTGAAGCTTTCTTT. Translating it yields CASTPGAEINTEAFF.